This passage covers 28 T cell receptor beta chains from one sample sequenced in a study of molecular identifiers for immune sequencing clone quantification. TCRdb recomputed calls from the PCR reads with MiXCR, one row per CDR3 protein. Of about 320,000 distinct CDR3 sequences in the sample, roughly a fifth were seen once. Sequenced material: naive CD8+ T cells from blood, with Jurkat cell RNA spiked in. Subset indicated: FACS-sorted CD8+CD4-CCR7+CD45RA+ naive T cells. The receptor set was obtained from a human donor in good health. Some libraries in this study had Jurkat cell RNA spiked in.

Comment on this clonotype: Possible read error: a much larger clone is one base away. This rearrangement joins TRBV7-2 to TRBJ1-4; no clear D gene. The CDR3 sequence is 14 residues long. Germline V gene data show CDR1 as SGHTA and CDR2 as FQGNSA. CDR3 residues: CAGSLPGSNEKLFF. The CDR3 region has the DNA TGTGCCGGCAGCCTACCAGGTTCTAATGAAAAACTGTTTTTT.

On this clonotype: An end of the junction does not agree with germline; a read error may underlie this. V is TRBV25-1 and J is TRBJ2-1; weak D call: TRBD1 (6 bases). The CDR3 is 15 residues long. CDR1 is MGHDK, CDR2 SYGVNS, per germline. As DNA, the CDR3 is TGTGCCAGCTCCTCAGGGGTTAGTGGTGACAATGAGCGGTTCTTC. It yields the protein CASSSGVSGDNERFF. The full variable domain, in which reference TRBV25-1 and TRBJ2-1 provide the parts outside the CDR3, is EADIYQTPRYLVIGTGKKITLECSQTMGHDKMYWYQQDPGMELHLIHYSYGVNSTEKGDLSSESTVSRIRTEHFPLTLESARPSHTSQYLCASSSGVSGDNERFFGPGTRLTVL.

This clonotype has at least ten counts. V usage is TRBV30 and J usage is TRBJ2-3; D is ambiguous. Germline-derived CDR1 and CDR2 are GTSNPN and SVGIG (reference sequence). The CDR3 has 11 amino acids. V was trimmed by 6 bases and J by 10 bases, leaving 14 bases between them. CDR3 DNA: TGTGCCTGTCAACTCGGTGATTCGCAGTATTTT. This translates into CACQLGDSQYF.

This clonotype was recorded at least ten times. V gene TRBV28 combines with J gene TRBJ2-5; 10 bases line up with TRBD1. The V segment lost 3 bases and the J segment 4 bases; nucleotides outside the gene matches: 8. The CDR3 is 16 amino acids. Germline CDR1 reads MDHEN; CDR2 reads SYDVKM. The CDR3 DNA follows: TGTGCCAGCAGTTTCCGATCGGGACAGGGGAGAGAGACCCAGTACTTC. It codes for CASSFRSGQGRETQYF.

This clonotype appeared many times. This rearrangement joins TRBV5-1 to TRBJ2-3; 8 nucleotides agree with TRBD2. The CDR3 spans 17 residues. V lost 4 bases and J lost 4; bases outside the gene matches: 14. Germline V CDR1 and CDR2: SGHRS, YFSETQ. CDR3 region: CASSGISGTSFPDTQYF. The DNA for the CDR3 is TGCGCCAGCAGCGGAATTTCCGGGACTAGTTTCCCAGATACGCAGTATTTT.

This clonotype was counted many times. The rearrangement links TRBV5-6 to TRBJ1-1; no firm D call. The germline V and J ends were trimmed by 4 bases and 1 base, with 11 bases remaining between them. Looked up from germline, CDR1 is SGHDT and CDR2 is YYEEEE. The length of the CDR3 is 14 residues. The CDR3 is CASSAEEKNTEAFF. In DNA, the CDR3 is TGTGCCAGCAGCGCCGAGGAGAAGAACACTGAAGCTTTCTTT.

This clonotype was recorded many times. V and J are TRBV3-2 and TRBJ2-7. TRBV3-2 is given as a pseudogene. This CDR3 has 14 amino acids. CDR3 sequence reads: CASSQGRGPYEQYF. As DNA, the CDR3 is TGCGCCAGCAGCCAAGGCCGAGGGCCCTACGAGCAGTACTTC.

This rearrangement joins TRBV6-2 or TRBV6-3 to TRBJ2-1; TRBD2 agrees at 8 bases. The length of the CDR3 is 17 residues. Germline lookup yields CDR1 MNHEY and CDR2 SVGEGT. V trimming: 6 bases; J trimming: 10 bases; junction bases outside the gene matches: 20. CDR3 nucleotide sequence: TGTGCCAGCAGCCCAACCCAGCGGGGGCCGAACCCAGGGGAGCAGTTCTTC. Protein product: CASSPTQRGPNPGEQFF.

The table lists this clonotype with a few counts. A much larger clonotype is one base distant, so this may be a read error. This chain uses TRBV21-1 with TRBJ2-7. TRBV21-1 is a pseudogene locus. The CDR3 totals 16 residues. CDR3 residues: CASSKISPPPVHEQYF. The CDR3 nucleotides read TGTGCCAGCAGCAAAATATCTCCGCCACCGGTCCACGAGCAGTACTTC.

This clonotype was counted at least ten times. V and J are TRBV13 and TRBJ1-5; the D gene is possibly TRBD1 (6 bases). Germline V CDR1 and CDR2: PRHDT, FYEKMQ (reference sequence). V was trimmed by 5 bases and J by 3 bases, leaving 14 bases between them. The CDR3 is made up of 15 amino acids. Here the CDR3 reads CASSHREGVNQPQHF. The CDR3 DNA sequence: TGTGCCAGCAGCCACCGGGAGGGGGTCAATCAGCCCCAGCATTTT.

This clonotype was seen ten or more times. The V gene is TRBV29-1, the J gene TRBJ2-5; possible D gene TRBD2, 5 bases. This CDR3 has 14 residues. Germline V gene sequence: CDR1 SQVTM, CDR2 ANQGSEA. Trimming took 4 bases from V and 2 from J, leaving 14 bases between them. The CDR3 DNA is TGCAGCGTTGTTTCCGGACTGATGCAAGAGACCCAGTACTTC. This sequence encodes CSVVSGLMQETQYF.

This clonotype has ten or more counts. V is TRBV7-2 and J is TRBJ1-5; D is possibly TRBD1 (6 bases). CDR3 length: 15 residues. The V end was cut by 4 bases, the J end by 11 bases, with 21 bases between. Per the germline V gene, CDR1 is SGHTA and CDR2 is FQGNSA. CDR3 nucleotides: TGTGCCAGCAGCTCCTTACAGGGTCTGGGTGAGGCCCAGCATTTT. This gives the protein CASSSLQGLGEAQHF.

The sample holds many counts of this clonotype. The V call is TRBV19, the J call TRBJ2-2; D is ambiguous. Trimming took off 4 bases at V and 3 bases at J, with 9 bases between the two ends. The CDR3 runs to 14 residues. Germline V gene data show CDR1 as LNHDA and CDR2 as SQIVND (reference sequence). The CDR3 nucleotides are TGTGCCAGTAGTACCCCCCTTTACACCGGGGAGCTGTTTTTT. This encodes CASSTPLYTGELFF.

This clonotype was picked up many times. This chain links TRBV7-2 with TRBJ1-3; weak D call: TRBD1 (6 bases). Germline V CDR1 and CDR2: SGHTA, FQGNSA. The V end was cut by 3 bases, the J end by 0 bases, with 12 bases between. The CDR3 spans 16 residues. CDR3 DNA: TGTGCCAGCAGCTTTGAAGGACAGCCCTCTGGAAACACCATATATTTT. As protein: CASSFEGQPSGNTIYF.

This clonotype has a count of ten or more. The CDR3 nucleotides read TGTGCCAGCAGTTTGGACAGCCACTCCTACGAGCAGTACTTC. Protein sequence: CASSLDSHSYEQYF. The genes are TRBV12-3 or TRBV12-4 and TRBJ2-7; possible D gene TRBD1, 6 bases. The CDR3 extends over 14 amino acids. Trimming stripped 3 bases from V and 0 bases from J, with 9 bases between.

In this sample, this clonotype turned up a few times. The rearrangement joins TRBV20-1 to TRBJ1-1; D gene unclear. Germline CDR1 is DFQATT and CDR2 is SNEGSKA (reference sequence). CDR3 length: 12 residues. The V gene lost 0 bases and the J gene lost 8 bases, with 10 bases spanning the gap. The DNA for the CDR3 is TGCAGTGCTAGAGATGAGGGAATCGAAGCTTTCTTT. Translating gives CSARDEGIEAFF.

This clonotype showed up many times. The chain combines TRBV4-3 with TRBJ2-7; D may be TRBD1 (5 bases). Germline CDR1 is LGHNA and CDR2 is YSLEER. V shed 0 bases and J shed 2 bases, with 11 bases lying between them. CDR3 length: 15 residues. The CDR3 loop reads CASSQERSRAYEQYF. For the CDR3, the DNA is TGCGCCAGCAGCCAAGAGAGGAGCAGGGCCTACGAGCAGTACTTC.

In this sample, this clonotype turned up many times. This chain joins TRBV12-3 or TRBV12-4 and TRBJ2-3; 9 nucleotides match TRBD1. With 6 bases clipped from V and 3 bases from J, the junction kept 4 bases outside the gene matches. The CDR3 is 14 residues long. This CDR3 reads CASSLGQGTDTQYF. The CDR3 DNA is TGTGCCAGCAGCTTGGGACAGGGAACAGATACGCAGTATTTT.

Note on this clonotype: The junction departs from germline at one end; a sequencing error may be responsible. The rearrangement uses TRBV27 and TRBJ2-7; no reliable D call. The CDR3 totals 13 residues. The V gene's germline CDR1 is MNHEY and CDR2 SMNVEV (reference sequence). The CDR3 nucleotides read TGTGCCAGCAGTATGGGTCTAGGGTACGAGCAGTGCTTC. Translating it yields CASSMGLGYEQCF.

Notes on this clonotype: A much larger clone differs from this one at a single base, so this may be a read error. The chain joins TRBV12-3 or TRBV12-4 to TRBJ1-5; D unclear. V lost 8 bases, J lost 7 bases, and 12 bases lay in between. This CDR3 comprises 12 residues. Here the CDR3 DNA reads TGTGCCAGCCGCCATCCCGGACAGCCCCAGCATTTT. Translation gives CASRHPGQPQHF.

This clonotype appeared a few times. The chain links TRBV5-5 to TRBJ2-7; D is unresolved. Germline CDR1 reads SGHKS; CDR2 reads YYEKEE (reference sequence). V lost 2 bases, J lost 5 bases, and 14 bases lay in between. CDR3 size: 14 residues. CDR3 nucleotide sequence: TGTGCCAGCAGCTTACCGCCCTTGGGCGACGAGCAGTACTTC. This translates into CASSLPPLGDEQYF.

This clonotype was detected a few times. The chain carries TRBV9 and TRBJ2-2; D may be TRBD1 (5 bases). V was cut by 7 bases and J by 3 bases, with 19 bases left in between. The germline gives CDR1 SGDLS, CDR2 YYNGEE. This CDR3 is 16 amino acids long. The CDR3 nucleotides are TGTGCCAGCGGCCTTCCCAGGGATGCGGACACCGGGGAGCTGTTTTTT. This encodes CASGLPRDADTGELFF.

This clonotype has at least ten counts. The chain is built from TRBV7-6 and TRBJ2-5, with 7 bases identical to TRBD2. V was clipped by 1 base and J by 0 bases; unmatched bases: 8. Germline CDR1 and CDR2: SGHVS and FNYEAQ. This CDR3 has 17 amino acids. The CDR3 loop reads CASSLEGRGSYQETQYF. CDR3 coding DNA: TGTGCCAGCAGCTTAGAAGGGAGGGGTTCGTACCAAGAGACCCAGTACTTC.

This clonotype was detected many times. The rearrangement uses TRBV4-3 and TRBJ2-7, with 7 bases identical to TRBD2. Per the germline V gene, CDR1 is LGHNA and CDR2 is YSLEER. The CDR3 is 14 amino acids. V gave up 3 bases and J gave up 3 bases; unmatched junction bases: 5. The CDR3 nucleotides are TGCGCCAGCAGCCACTCCAGGGACTACTACGAGCAGTACTTC. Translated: CASSHSRDYYEQYF.

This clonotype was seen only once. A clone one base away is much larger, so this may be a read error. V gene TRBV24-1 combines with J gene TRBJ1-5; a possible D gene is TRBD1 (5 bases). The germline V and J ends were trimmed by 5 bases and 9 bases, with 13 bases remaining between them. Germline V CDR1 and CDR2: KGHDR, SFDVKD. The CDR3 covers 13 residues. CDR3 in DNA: TGTGCCACCAGTGGGGGACTCGGGCGGCCCCAGCATTTT. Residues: CATSGGLGRPQHF.

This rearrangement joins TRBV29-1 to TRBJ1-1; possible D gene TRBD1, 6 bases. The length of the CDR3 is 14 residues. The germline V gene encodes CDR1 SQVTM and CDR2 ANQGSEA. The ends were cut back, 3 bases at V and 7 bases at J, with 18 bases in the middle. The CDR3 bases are TGCAGCGTTGAGGTTGTCCGGACAGTAAATGAAGCTTTCTTT. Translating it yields CSVEVVRTVNEAFF.

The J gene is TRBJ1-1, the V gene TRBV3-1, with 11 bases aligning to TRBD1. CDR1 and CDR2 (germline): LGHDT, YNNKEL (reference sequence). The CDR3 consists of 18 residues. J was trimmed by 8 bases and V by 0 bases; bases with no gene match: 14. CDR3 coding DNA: TGTGCCAGCAGCCAAGAAGGGGGTCCCGGGACAGGGGGATTAGAAGCTTTCTTT. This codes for CASSQEGGPGTGGLEAFF.

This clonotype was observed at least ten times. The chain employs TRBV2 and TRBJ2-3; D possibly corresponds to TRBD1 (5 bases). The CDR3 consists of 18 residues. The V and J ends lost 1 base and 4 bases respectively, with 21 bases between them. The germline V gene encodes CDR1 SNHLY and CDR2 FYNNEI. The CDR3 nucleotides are TGTGCCAGCAGTGAAGAACTCGACCCTAGGTTAGGGGCAGATACGCAGTATTTT. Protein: CASSEELDPRLGADTQYF.